This T cell receptor (beta chain) was observed in a study of T cell clones after liver transplantation. Study summary: Subjects received no induction therapy and standard immunosuppression until randomization at 12-24 months post-transplant. Findings of the study overall: Circulating graft-donor-reactive CD4 TCRbeta sequences fell significantly post-transplant in 5 of 8 subjects. Graft donor-reactive T cells possibly entered the graft instead of undergoing deletion.

Trimming removed 4 bases from V and 9 bases from J; junction bases left unmatched: 8. The germline CDR1 and CDR2 sequences are SGHDT and YYEEEE. The CDR3 has 14 residues. Profiled with immunoSEQ multiplex PCR; TCRdb holds only in-frame clones, not every one. The sample shows more than 95,000 clones, about 80% of them seen only once. Concerning this clone itself: The antigen is not known.

The genes are TRBV5-6 and TRBJ2-1; 9 bases align to TRBD1. The sequencing here drew on CD4+ T cells from blood, taken roughly 50 months after liver transplant. The receptor was isolated from a human patient who received a liver transplant. Some of the T cells might come from the graft donor. This chain's CDR3 is CASSLPGQGSEQFF. CDR3 coding DNA: TGTGCCAGCAGCCTTCCGGGACAGGGAAGTGAGCAGTTCTTC.